The clone carrying this TCR beta chain was recorded a few times. Its cognate antigen is unknown. This entry is derived from a study of post-analysis software for immune sequencing data. The overall study: Multiple sclerosis in the patients followed relapsing-remitting, secondary progressive and progressive-relapsing courses.

Overall study results and limits: Among roughly five TRBV segments more frequent in patients than controls were TRBV5-6, TRBV5-1 and TRBV20-1. Clustering by F measure revealed strong co-clustering among samples prepared together in one batch.

Unique molecular identifiers featured in each of the TCR beta cDNA libraries. MiXCR was run by TCRdb on the PCR reads, yielding one entry per CDR3 protein. The sample holds approximately 690,000 distinct CDR3 sequences, around 60% seen once. This CDR3 has 13 residues. The ends were cut back, 3 bases at V and 6 bases at J, with 14 bases in the middle. Germline assignment: CDR1 SQVTM and CDR2 ANQGSEA. The chain combines TRBV29-1 with TRBJ1-2; D ambiguous. Sequencing input: blood. This receptor was obtained from a girl aged 2 to 9 with multiple sclerosis. CDR3 nucleotides: TGCAGCGTTGATGGAGGTTTCCATGATGGCTACACCTTC. Protein product: CSVDGGFHDGYTF.